One sample yielded the 30 T cell receptor beta chains listed below, sequenced in a study of blood T cell repertoires in COVID-19. Only in-frame clones appear in the TCRdb table, and some are missing; sequencing was by immunoSEQ multiplex PCR. This table has 90,000 to 120,000 clones, roughly 85% appearing once. Sequencing input: PBMCs or T cells enriched from blood (not recorded which). All receptors come from a woman in her forties or fifties who had recovered from COVID-19.

The chain combines TRBV24-1 with TRBJ1-5; 9 bases line up with TRBD1. The CDR3 runs 16 residues. Germline V gene lookup returns CDR1 KGHDR and CDR2 SFDVKD. V lost 3 bases, J lost 4 bases, and 6 bases stayed unmatched. The chain's CDR3 is CATSDTGQGPNQPQHF. CDR3 bases: TGTGCCACCAGTGATACAGGACAGGGGCCGAATCAGCCCCAGCATTTT.

The rearrangement uses TRBV6-5 and TRBJ2-4; D remains ambiguous. Looked up from germline, CDR1 is MNHEY and CDR2 is SVGAGI. Trimming cost V 6 bases and J 8 bases, with 8 bases left between them. This CDR3 is 11 amino acids long. CDR3 DNA: TGTGCCAGCAGGACGGGTGACATTCAGTACTTC. It codes for CASRTGDIQYF.

The V and J genes are TRBV9 and TRBJ2-3; 14 bases match TRBD2. Germline loops: CDR1 SGDLS, CDR2 YYNGEE. The CDR3 spans 15 residues. Losses at the gene ends were 3 bases for V and 5 bases for J; bases not matched to a gene: 2. The CDR3 sequence is CASSAGLAGGDTQYF. In nucleotides, the CDR3 is TGTGCCAGCAGCGCTGGACTAGCGGGAGGAGATACGCAGTATTTT.

The J gene is TRBJ1-5, the V gene TRBV4-1; D is unclear. Germline V CDR1 and CDR2: MGHRA, YSYEKL. The CDR3 covers 16 residues. Trimming shortened V by 1 base and J by 4 bases, and 14 bases separated the two germline ends. For the CDR3, the DNA is TGCGCCAGCAGCCAAGTTCGGACTCAAGCAAATCAGCCCCAGCATTTT. Amino acid sequence: CASSQVRTQANQPQHF.

The V gene is TRBV5-5, the J gene TRBJ1-5; D gene ambiguous. Trimming cost V 0 bases and J 4 bases, with 8 bases left between them. Germline V gene sequence: CDR1 SGHKS, CDR2 YYEKEE (reference sequence). The CDR3 has 14 residues. CDR3 DNA sequence: TGTGCCAGCAGCTTGGATCCGGTTAATCAGCCCCAGCATTTT. Its protein product is CASSLDPVNQPQHF.

This clone was seen only once. The chain has TRBV5-1 and TRBJ2-7; TRBD1 agrees at 7 bases. The V and J ends lost 4 bases and 3 bases, in that order; junction bases with no gene match: 1. Germline V gene data show CDR1 as SGHRS and CDR2 as YFSETQ. The CDR3 runs to 12 residues. CDR3 residues: CASSRQGYEQYF. DNA for the CDR3: TGCGCCAGCAGCCGACAGGGCTACGAGCAGTACTTC.

The chain is built from TRBV5-1 and TRBJ2-7; 10 positions agree with TRBD2. Germline V CDR1 and CDR2: SGHRS, YFSETQ. V shed 2 bases, J shed 0 bases, and the junction held 2 bases outside the gene matches. The CDR3 runs 15 residues. The CDR3, as DNA: TGCGCCAGCAGCTTAGCGGGAGGGCCCTCCTACGAGCAGTACTTC. Translated, it gives CASSLAGGPSYEQYF.

The V call is TRBV27, the J call TRBJ2-1, with TRBD1 as a possible D gene (5 bases). V shed 3 bases and J shed 7 bases, with 13 bases lying between them. The CDR3 extends over 14 amino acids. CDR1 is MNHEY and CDR2 is SMNVEV in the germline V gene (reference sequence). The CDR3 DNA reads as TGTGCCAGCAGTTTTCCGCCCCCAGGGAATGAGCAGTTCTTC. Residues: CASSFPPPGNEQFF.

The J gene is TRBJ2-5, the V gene TRBV7-3; D is possibly TRBD1 (6 bases). V was clipped by 5 bases and J by 1 base, with 11 bases between them. The CDR3 spans 14 residues. Germline lookup yields CDR1 SGHTA and CDR2 FQGTGA. The CDR3, as DNA: TGTGCCAGCAGCCTACAGGGACCCCAAGAGACCCAGTACTTC. Protein sequence: CASSLQGPQETQYF.

In nucleotides, the CDR3 is TGCAGCGTTGAAAGGGGGAGCTATGAAGCTTTCTTT. Amino acids: CSVERGSYEAFF. This chain connects TRBV29-1 to TRBJ1-1, with a tentative D call TRBD1 (6 bases). With 2 bases removed from V and 7 bases from J, the gap between germline ends came to 11 bases. CDR3 size: 12 residues. Germline V gene sequence: CDR1 SQVTM, CDR2 ANQGSEA. Filled out from reference TRBV29-1 and TRBJ1-1, the complete variable domain reads SAVISQKPSRDICQRGTSLTIQCQVDSQVTMMFWYRQQPGQSLTLIATANQGSEATYESGFVIDKFPISRPNLTFSTLTVSNMSPEDSSIYLCSVERGSYEAFFGQGTRLTVV.

The chain has TRBV2 and TRBJ1-2; no clear D gene. CDR1 SNHLY and CDR2 FYNNEI come from the germline V gene. With 1 base removed from V and 1 base from J, the gap between germline ends came to 4 bases. This CDR3 region has 13 residues. The CDR3 region is CASSEGSNYGYTF. DNA for the CDR3: TGTGCCAGCAGTGAAGGCAGTAACTATGGCTACACCTTC. Full variable domain (rest looked up from reference TRBV2 and TRBJ1-2): EPEVTQTPSHQVTQMGQEVILRCVPISNHLYFYWYRQILGQKVEFLVSFYNNEISEKSEIFDDQFSVERPDGSNFTLKIRSTKLEDSAMYFCASSEGSNYGYTFGSGTRLTVV.

V usage is TRBV2 and J usage is TRBJ2-6; weak D call: TRBD2 (5 bases). The CDR3 has 15 residues. Per germline, CDR1 SNHLY and CDR2 FYNNEI. The V and J ends lost 7 bases and 0 bases respectively, with 10 bases between them. The DNA for the CDR3 is TGTGCCAGCATGTTCGGAGGCTCTGGGGCCAACGTCCTGACTTTC. As protein: CASMFGGSGANVLTF.

The V gene is TRBV18, the J gene TRBJ2-7; D remains ambiguous. Germline CDR1 and CDR2: KGHSH and LQKENI. This CDR3 has 14 amino acids. V shed 3 bases and J shed 3 bases, with 12 bases lying between them. CDR3 sequence: CASSPPSSFYEQYF. The CDR3 bases are TGTGCCAGCTCACCCCCGAGCTCTTTCTACGAGCAGTACTTC. The full variable domain, rest sourced from reference TRBV18 and TRBJ2-7, is NAGVMQNPRHLVRRRGQEARLRCSPMKGHSHVYWYRQLPEEGLKFMVYLQKENIIDESGMPKERFSAEFPKEGPSILRIQQVVRGDSAAYFCASSPPSSFYEQYFGPGTRLTVT.

V is TRBV5-4 and J is TRBJ2-7; D possibly corresponds to TRBD2 (6 bases). This CDR3 has 16 amino acids. CDR1 is SGHNT, CDR2 YYREEE, per germline (reference sequence). V gave up 4 bases and J gave up 1 base, with 18 bases separating them. The CDR3 DNA follows: TGTGCCAGCAGCCCCTTCCGGGAGACTTCGTCCTACGAGCAGTACTTC. Protein product: CASSPFRETSSYEQYF.

The rearrangement links TRBV11-3 to TRBJ2-2, with a weak D call TRBD2 (5 bases). The CDR3 length is 13 residues. Trimming stripped 1 base from V and 6 bases from J, with 6 bases between. Germline V CDR1 and CDR2: SGHNT, YENEEA. CDR3 DNA: TGTGCCAGCAGCTTAGCCGGGGCCGGGGAGCTGTTTTTT. Protein product: CASSLAGAGELFF.

This clone was seen more than once but under ten times. V usage is TRBV30 and J usage is TRBJ1-1; 8 nucleotides line up with TRBD1. After removal of 5 bases from V and 5 bases from J, the junction contained 7 bases not matched to a gene. The CDR3 totals 13 residues. Per germline, CDR1 GTSNPN and CDR2 SVGIG (reference sequence). The CDR3 sequence is CAWAKTGVTEAFF. DNA for the CDR3: TGTGCCTGGGCTAAGACAGGGGTTACTGAAGCTTTCTTT.

In its sample, this clone was seen a few times. The rearrangement joins TRBV30 to TRBJ1-5, with TRBD1 identical over 11 bases. Germline assignment: CDR1 GTSNPN and CDR2 SVGIG (reference sequence). V lost 4 bases to trimming and J lost 5 bases; unmatched junction nucleotides: 7. The CDR3 is 15 residues long. The CDR3 DNA reads as TGTGCCTGGACCCCCGGGACAGGGGGGTATCAGCCCCAGCATTTT. Protein product: CAWTPGTGGYQPQHF.

This clone was detected once. This sequence joins TRBV5-4 and TRBJ2-7; perhaps TRBD1 as D (6 bases). V gave up 5 bases and J gave up 5 bases, with 14 bases separating them. Germline loops: CDR1 SGHNT, CDR2 YYREEE (reference sequence). There are 13 residues in the CDR3. The DNA of the CDR3 is TGTGCCAGCAGTACAGAGGGGGTCCACGAGCAGTACTTC. It is translated as CASSTEGVHEQYF.

The chain employs TRBV27 and TRBJ1-1; possibly TRBD1 for D (5 bases). The CDR3 contains 14 residues. CDR1 and CDR2 (germline): MNHEY, SMNVEV (reference sequence). Trimming left V 6 bases short and J 11 bases short, with 22 bases between. CDR3 sequence (DNA): TGTGCCAGCAGCCTAGAACGGGACTCCATGCGGGCTTTCTTT. Translating gives CASSLERDSMRAFF.

The chain uses TRBV19 and TRBJ1-1; possibly TRBD1 for D (5 bases). With 6 bases removed from V and 6 bases from J, the gap between germline ends came to 17 bases. This CDR3 contains 14 residues. Germline V gene lookup returns CDR1 LNHDA and CDR2 SQIVND (reference sequence). CDR3 residues: CASRALGAGAEAFF. The CDR3 DNA is TGTGCCAGTAGGGCCCTTGGGGCAGGTGCTGAAGCTTTCTTT.

This sequence joins TRBV19 and TRBJ2-5; D perhaps matches TRBD1 (6 bases). Germline V gives CDR1 LNHDA, CDR2 SQIVND (reference sequence). The CDR3 loop spans 14 amino acids. V was cut by 8 bases and J by 6 bases, with 19 bases left in between. CDR3: CASGFGGQSKTQYF. The CDR3, as DNA: TGTGCCAGTGGCTTTGGGGGACAATCAAAGACCCAGTACTTC.

This clone was counted a few times. This sequence joins TRBV6-5 and TRBJ1-6; D call uncertain. The CDR3 runs to 16 residues. Germline CDR1 and CDR2: MNHEY and SVGAGI. Deletions cut 1 base from V and 0 bases from J, with 7 bases between. CDR3 sequence reads: CASSYLPSSYNSPLHF. DNA of the CDR3: TGTGCCAGCAGTTACTTACCGAGCTCCTATAATTCACCCCTCCACTTT.

The J gene is TRBJ2-1, the V gene TRBV19; D unresolved. V lost 4 bases and J lost 6, with 10 bases in between. CDR3 length: 13 amino acids. The V gene's germline CDR1 is LNHDA and CDR2 SQIVND (reference sequence). Here the CDR3 reads CASSSAPGNEQFF. In DNA form, the CDR3 reads TGTGCCAGTAGTAGCGCACCCGGCAATGAGCAGTTCTTC.

The chain employs TRBV28 and TRBJ2-5; D is perhaps TRBD1 (6 bases). The ends were cut back, 5 bases at V and 4 bases at J, with 20 bases in the middle. CDR1 MDHEN and CDR2 SYDVKM come from the germline V gene. This CDR3 is 16 amino acids long. CDR3 DNA sequence: TGTGCCAGCAGTCAAGGGGCCTATGTGGGGGCAGAGACCCAGTACTTC. This sequence encodes CASSQGAYVGAETQYF.

The J gene is TRBJ1-2, the V gene TRBV30; tentatively, D is TRBD1 (6 bases). V gave up 1 base and J gave up 6 bases, with 18 bases separating them. Germline-derived CDR1 and CDR2 are GTSNPN and SVGIG (reference sequence). The CDR3 has 15 amino acids. CDR3 protein: CAWSGGISGVDGYTF. Written as DNA, the CDR3 is TGTGCCTGGAGTGGGGGGATTTCAGGGGTTGATGGCTACACCTTC.

This chain links TRBV12-3 or TRBV12-4 with TRBJ1-5, with D unresolved. V lost 6 bases and J lost 7, with 10 bases in between. This CDR3 contains 12 residues. CDR3 region: CASREDRQPQHF. The CDR3 bases are TGTGCCAGCAGGGAGGATCGACAGCCCCAGCATTTT.

The chain links TRBV6-5 to TRBJ1-1; 8 bases line up with TRBD1. V was clipped by 6 bases and J by 7 bases; unmatched bases: 10. CDR3 length: 14 residues. The germline V gene has CDR1 MNHEY and CDR2 SVGAGI. The CDR3 nucleotides are TGTGCCAGCAGGACGTTACAGGGGGTTAATGAAGCTTTCTTT. Translating gives CASRTLQGVNEAFF.

This clone is medium-sized within its sample. The chain links TRBV6-5 to TRBJ2-2; a weak D match, TRBD2 (6 bases). The CDR3 loop spans 15 amino acids. Germline values: CDR1 MNHEY, CDR2 SVGAGI. V lost 6 bases and J 4 bases, leaving 15 bases between the germline ends. CDR3 region: CASSNGGEVTGELFF. The CDR3 DNA is TGTGCCAGCAGCAACGGAGGGGAGGTCACCGGGGAGCTGTTTTTT.

The V gene is TRBV9, the J gene TRBJ2-3; D remains unclear. Germline V gene sequence: CDR1 SGDLS, CDR2 YYNGEE. The CDR3 length is 13 residues. Trimming stripped 3 bases from V and 0 bases from J, with 5 bases between. The CDR3 sequence is CASSAQSTDTQYF. The CDR3 nucleotides read TGTGCCAGCAGCGCCCAGAGCACAGATACGCAGTATTTT.

This chain uses TRBV28 with TRBJ1-1; possibly TRBD1 for D (6 bases). Germline loops: CDR1 MDHEN, CDR2 SYDVKM. V was cut by 11 bases and J by 5 bases, with 12 bases left in between. The CDR3 is 11 amino acids. Written as DNA, the CDR3 is TGTGCCTCCAGGGGTATTACTGAAGCTTTCTTT. It specifies CASRGITEAFF.